This T cell receptor beta chain was captured by sequencing in a study of OX40 agonist ivuxolimab in advanced cancers. Study context: Enrolled patients in dose escalation had cancers that were hepatocellular carcinoma, melanoma, renal cell or head and neck cancer. Those enrolled were approximately 83% male, with a mean age of roughly 62 years and ages from about 20 to 79. People who had prior anti-PD-1, anti-PD-L1 or anti-CTLA-4 therapy could take part, and 35% to 50% had some. General study results and limits: Both blood CD4+ and CD8+ T cells showed clonal growth by week 6 at 0.1 to 3.0 mg/kg.

Clones were read by immunoSEQ multiplex PCR, and TCRdb kept only the in-frame ones, dropping some. Counted here are about 100,000 clones, 90% occurring once; the ten biggest clones make up 0.31%. Comment on this clone: Its antigen is not known.

Germline V gene lookup returns CDR1 MNHEY and CDR2 SVGAGI. V was pared by 6 bases and J by 9 bases, with 15 bases between. The CDR3 is made up of 14 amino acids. The chain uses TRBV6-5 and TRBJ1-6; possibly TRBD1 for D (6 bases). Sequenced here: CD4+ or CD8+ T cells sorted from blood, sampled in a trial of the OX40 agonist ivuxolimab. The sequence was obtained from an adult with an advanced solid tumor such as melanoma, head and neck, liver or kidney cancer. CDR3 in amino acids: CASSDRWGTSPLHF. In DNA, the CDR3 is TGTGCCAGCAGCGACAGGTGGGGGACTTCACCCCTCCACTTT.